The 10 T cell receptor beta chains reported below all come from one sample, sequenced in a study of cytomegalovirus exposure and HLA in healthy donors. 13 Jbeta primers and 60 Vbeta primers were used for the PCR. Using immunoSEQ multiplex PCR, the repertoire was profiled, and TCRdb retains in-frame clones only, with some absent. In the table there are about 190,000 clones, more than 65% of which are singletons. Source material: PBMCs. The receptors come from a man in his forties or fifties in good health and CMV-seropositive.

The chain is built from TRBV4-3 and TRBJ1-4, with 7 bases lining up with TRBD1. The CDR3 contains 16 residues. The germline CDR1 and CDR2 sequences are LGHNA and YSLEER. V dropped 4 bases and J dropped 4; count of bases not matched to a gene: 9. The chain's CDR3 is CASSLSPGQLNEKLFF. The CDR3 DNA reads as TGCGCCAGCAGCCTCTCTCCGGGACAGCTTAATGAAAAACTGTTTTTT.

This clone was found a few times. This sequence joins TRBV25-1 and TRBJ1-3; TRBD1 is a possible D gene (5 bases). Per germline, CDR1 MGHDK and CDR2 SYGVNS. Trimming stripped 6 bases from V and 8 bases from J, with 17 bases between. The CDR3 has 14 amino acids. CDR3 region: CASRRDRAGDTIYF. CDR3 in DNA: TGTGCCAGCAGGCGGGACCGAGCGGGGGACACCATATATTTT.

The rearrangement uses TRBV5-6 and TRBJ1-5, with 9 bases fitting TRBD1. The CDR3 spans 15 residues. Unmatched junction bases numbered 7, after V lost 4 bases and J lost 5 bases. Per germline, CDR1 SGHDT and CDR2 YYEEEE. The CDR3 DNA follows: TGTGCCAGCAGCGGCGATACAGGGGGCCATCAGCCCCAGCATTTT. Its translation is CASSGDTGGHQPQHF.

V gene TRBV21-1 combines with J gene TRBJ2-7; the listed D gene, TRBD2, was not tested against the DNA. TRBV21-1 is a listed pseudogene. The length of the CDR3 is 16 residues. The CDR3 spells CASSKPRLAGGYEQYF. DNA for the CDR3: TGTGCCAGCAGCAAACCACGACTAGCGGGAGGCTACGAGCAGTACTTC.

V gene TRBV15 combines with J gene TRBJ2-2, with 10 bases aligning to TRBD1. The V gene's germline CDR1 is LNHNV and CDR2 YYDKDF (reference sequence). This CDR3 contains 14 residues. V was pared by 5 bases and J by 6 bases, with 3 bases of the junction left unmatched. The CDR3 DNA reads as TGTGCCACCAGCTACGGACAGGGGGCCGGGGAGCTGTTTTTT. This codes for CATSYGQGAGELFF.

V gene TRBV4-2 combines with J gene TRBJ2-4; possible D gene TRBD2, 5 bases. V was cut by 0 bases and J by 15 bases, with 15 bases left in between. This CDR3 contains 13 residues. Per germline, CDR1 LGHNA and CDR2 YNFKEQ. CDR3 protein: CASSQEVWRIMYF. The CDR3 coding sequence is TGTGCCAGCAGCCAAGAAGTATGGAGGATCATGTACTTC.

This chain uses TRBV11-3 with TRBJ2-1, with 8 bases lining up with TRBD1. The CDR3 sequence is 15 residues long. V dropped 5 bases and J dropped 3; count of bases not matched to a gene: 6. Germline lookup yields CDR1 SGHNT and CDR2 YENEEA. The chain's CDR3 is CASSLSGTGYNEQFF. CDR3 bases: TGTGCCAGCAGCCTATCCGGGACAGGCTACAATGAGCAGTTCTTC.

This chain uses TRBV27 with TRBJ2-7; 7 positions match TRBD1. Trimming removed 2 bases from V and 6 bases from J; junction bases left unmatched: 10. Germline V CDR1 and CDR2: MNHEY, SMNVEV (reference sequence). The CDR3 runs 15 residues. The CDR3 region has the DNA TGTGCCAGCAGTTTACGCCCAAGACAGGGCCTCGAGCAGTACTTC. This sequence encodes CASSLRPRQGLEQYF.

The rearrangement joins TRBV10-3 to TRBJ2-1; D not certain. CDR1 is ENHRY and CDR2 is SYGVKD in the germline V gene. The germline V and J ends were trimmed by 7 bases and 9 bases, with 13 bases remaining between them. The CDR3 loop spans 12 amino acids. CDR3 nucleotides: TGTGCCATCACTGGCCCGGGTCTTGAGCAGTTCTTC. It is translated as CAITGPGLEQFF.

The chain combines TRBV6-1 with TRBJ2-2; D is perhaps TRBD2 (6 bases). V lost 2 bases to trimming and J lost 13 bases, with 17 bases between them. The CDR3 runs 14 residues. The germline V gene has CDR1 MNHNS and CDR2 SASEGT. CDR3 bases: TGTGCCAGCAGTGAATTTTGGAGGGCATCGACGCTGTTTTTT. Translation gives CASSEFWRASTLFF.